A selection of T cell receptor beta chains follows, all from one sample in a study of blood T cell repertoires in COVID-19. Repertoires were generated with immunoSEQ multiplex PCR, while TCRdb's copy carries only in-frame clones and drops some. The repertoire holds around 440,000 clones, with around 88% as singletons. The sequencing input was peripheral blood. These receptors all come from a woman aged 50 to 65 with COVID-19, enrolled during active disease. Both conserved end residues are part of each CDR3. Each record gives: J gene, V gene, clone size, D gene, CDR3 DNA, CDR3 protein. D genes are given only for firm matches. Clone size is not always given. Where it is, it says once, few, many or a class for expanded clones.

j_call: TRBJ1-2; v_call: TRBV18; clone_size: -; d_call: -; cdr3_nt: TGTGCCAGCTCACCGCGGAGGGATGACTATGGCTACACCTTC; cdr3_aa: CASSPRRDDYGYTF
j_call: TRBJ1-2; v_call: TRBV18; clone_size: -; d_call: -; cdr3_nt: TGTGCCAGCTCACCACCGACAGCCACGTCCTATGGCTACACCTTC; cdr3_aa: CASSPPTATSYGYTF
j_call: TRBJ1-4; v_call: TRBV12-3/TRBV12-4; clone_size: -; d_call: -; cdr3_nt: TGTGCCAGCACCGATGGGCTTGAAAAACTGTTTTTT; cdr3_aa: CASTDGLEKLFF
j_call: TRBJ2-2; v_call: TRBV9; clone_size: -; d_call: -; cdr3_nt: TGTGCCAGCACCCCGGGACTGCCTAATTCCGGGGAGCTGTTTTTT; cdr3_aa: CASTPGLPNSGELFF
j_call: TRBJ1-4; v_call: TRBV7-2; clone_size: -; d_call: -; cdr3_nt: TGTGCCAGCAGCTCCGAGGGCCTTAATGAAAAACTGTTTTTT; cdr3_aa: CASSSEGLNEKLFF
j_call: TRBJ1-2; v_call: TRBV5-4; clone_size: -; d_call: TRBD1; cdr3_nt: TGTGCCAGCAGCTGGGACAGTAACAGCGCGGGAGGCTACACCTTC; cdr3_aa: CASSWDSNSAGGYTF
j_call: TRBJ2-1; v_call: TRBV19; clone_size: -; d_call: TRBD2; cdr3_nt: TGTGCCAGTACTACCTTCGAGGGACTAGCGTTCTTC; cdr3_aa: CASTTFEGLAFF
j_call: TRBJ1-5; v_call: TRBV19; clone_size: -; d_call: -; cdr3_nt: TGTGCCAGTACCCTCCTTCGGGATAGGGGCAATCAGCCCCAGCATTTT; cdr3_aa: CASTLLRDRGNQPQHF
j_call: TRBJ2-3; v_call: TRBV6-5; clone_size: -; d_call: TRBD1; cdr3_nt: TGTGCCAGCAGTTATAGTCGGACAGGTACGCAGTATTTT; cdr3_aa: CASSYSRTGTQYF
j_call: TRBJ2-7; v_call: TRBV27; clone_size: -; d_call: -; cdr3_nt: TGTGCCAGCAGTTTCAGGGGCGGGCAGTACTTC; cdr3_aa: CASSFRGGQYF
j_call: TRBJ2-6; v_call: TRBV18; clone_size: -; d_call: TRBD1; cdr3_nt: TGTGCCAGCTCCCCGGGACAGGGGGCCTCTGGGGCCAACGTCCTGACTTTC; cdr3_aa: CASSPGQGASGANVLTF
j_call: TRBJ1-2; v_call: TRBV6-5; clone_size: -; d_call: -; cdr3_nt: TGTGCCAGCAGTTACGCTGAGGGATCGCGCACATATGGCTACACCTTC; cdr3_aa: CASSYAEGSRTYGYTF
j_call: TRBJ2-2; v_call: TRBV7-6; clone_size: -; d_call: -; cdr3_nt: TGTGCCAGCAGCTTAGGAGACTTCGACACCGGGGAGCTGTTTTTT; cdr3_aa: CASSLGDFDTGELFF
j_call: TRBJ2-7; v_call: TRBV5-4; clone_size: -; d_call: -; cdr3_nt: TGTGCCAGCAGCTTGGGAGGGACCTACGAGCAGTACTTC; cdr3_aa: CASSLGGTYEQYF
j_call: TRBJ1-2; v_call: TRBV27; clone_size: -; d_call: TRBD1; cdr3_nt: TGTGCCAGCAGTGCGGGACAGGAGGCCTACACCTTC; cdr3_aa: CASSAGQEAYTF
j_call: TRBJ1-1; v_call: TRBV10-3; clone_size: -; d_call: TRBD1; cdr3_nt: TGTGCCATCAGTGAGTTGTCGACAGGGATGCTCGGGGACACTGAAGCTTTCTTT; cdr3_aa: CAISELSTGMLGDTEAFF
j_call: TRBJ1-2; v_call: TRBV5-4; clone_size: -; d_call: TRBD1; cdr3_nt: TGTGCCAGCAGCTTGGCCCCCGGGACAGGGGATGGCTACACCTTC; cdr3_aa: CASSLAPGTGDGYTF
j_call: TRBJ2-5; v_call: TRBV30; clone_size: -; d_call: -; cdr3_nt: TGTGCCTGGAGTGTAGGAGGATACCAAGAGACCCAGTACTTC; cdr3_aa: CAWSVGGYQETQYF
j_call: TRBJ1-1; v_call: TRBV28; clone_size: -; d_call: -; cdr3_nt: TGTGCCAGCAGTTTCGGCCGAAGAGGGACTGAAGCTTTCTTT; cdr3_aa: CASSFGRRGTEAFF
j_call: TRBJ1-1; v_call: TRBV5-1; clone_size: -; d_call: TRBD1; cdr3_nt: TGCGCCAGCAGCCCCGAAGTAGGCCCGGGACAGGGGCTACTAATGAACACTGAAGCTTTCTTT; cdr3_aa: CASSPEVGPGQGLLMNTEAFF
j_call: TRBJ2-2; v_call: TRBV24-1; clone_size: -; d_call: -; cdr3_nt: TGTGCCACCAGTGTTGGGGCGTTCGGGGAGCTGTTTTTT; cdr3_aa: CATSVGAFGELFF
j_call: TRBJ2-1; v_call: TRBV27; clone_size: -; d_call: TRBD1; cdr3_nt: TGTGCCAGCAGCCGGGACAGGGGGCTGGTTGAGCAGTTCTTC; cdr3_aa: CASSRDRGLVEQFF
j_call: TRBJ1-5; v_call: TRBV28; clone_size: -; d_call: -; cdr3_nt: TGTGCCAGCAGGGGCGGGGGCAATCAGCCCCAGCATTTT; cdr3_aa: CASRGGGNQPQHF
j_call: TRBJ1-4; v_call: TRBV19; clone_size: -; d_call: -; cdr3_nt: TGTGCCAGTAGTACCACAGGGCCTCCGAATGAAAAACTGTTTTTT; cdr3_aa: CASSTTGPPNEKLFF
j_call: TRBJ2-7; v_call: TRBV6-6; clone_size: -; d_call: -; cdr3_nt: TGTGCTACCGGGGATTCCTACGAGCAGTACTTC; cdr3_aa: CATGDSYEQYF
j_call: TRBJ1-1; v_call: TRBV11-2; clone_size: once; d_call: -; cdr3_nt: TGTGCCAGCAGCTTCGGGTCGGAAGCTTTCTTT; cdr3_aa: CASSFGSEAFF
j_call: TRBJ1-5; v_call: TRBV24-1; clone_size: -; d_call: TRBD1; cdr3_nt: TGTGCCACCAGTGAGGGGACAGGGGGTCCCAATCAGCCCCAGCATTTT; cdr3_aa: CATSEGTGGPNQPQHF
j_call: TRBJ1-4; v_call: TRBV5-1; clone_size: -; d_call: -; cdr3_nt: TGCGCCAGCAGCGACAGGACCTCCCGAAAACTGTTTTTT; cdr3_aa: CASSDRTSRKLFF
j_call: TRBJ2-3; v_call: TRBV7-9; clone_size: -; d_call: TRBD2; cdr3_nt: TGTGCCAGCAGCTCCGCCGTTGGAGCGGGGGCCACAGATACGCAGTATTTT; cdr3_aa: CASSSAVGAGATDTQYF
j_call: TRBJ1-1; v_call: TRBV18; clone_size: -; d_call: TRBD1; cdr3_nt: TGTGCCAGCTCTCGGACAGGGGGCCCGAACACTGAAGCTTTCTTT; cdr3_aa: CASSRTGGPNTEAFF
j_call: TRBJ1-3; v_call: TRBV19; clone_size: -; d_call: -; cdr3_nt: TGTGCCAGTAGTGGGGCTCAGGGGCCCCTCTCTGGAAACACCATATATTTT; cdr3_aa: CASSGAQGPLSGNTIYF
j_call: TRBJ2-7; v_call: TRBV21-1; clone_size: -; d_call: -; cdr3_nt: TGTGCCAGCAGCAAATCCAGGGGGGCGGGCAGGATCTACGAGCAGTACTTC; cdr3_aa: CASSKSRGAGRIYEQYF
j_call: TRBJ1-4; v_call: TRBV9; clone_size: -; d_call: TRBD1; cdr3_nt: TGTGCCAGCAGCCCACAGGGGGTAAGGGAAAAACTGTTTTTT; cdr3_aa: CASSPQGVREKLFF
j_call: TRBJ1-1; v_call: TRBV3-1/TRBV3-2; clone_size: -; d_call: -; cdr3_nt: TGTGCCAGCAGCCAGGTCAGGGGAACTGAAGCTTTCTTT; cdr3_aa: CASSQVRGTEAFF
j_call: TRBJ1-4; v_call: TRBV2; clone_size: once; d_call: -; cdr3_nt: TGTGCCAGCAGTCGAGAGGGAGGGGTAGTTCCAAGTGAAAAACTGTTTTTT; cdr3_aa: CASSREGGVVPSEKLFF
j_call: TRBJ1-2; v_call: TRBV28; clone_size: -; d_call: -; cdr3_nt: TGTGCCAGCAGTTTAAACGGTCATACCTACACCTTC; cdr3_aa: CASSLNGHTYTF
j_call: TRBJ2-7; v_call: TRBV19; clone_size: few; d_call: TRBD1; cdr3_nt: TGTGCCAGTAGTGTGACTCGGACAGGAGCCACCTACGAGCAGTACTTC; cdr3_aa: CASSVTRTGATYEQYF
j_call: TRBJ1-1; v_call: TRBV6-1; clone_size: -; d_call: TRBD1; cdr3_nt: TGTGCCAGCAGTGAACCGGCAGGGGGGCACACTGAAGCTTTCTTT; cdr3_aa: CASSEPAGGHTEAFF
j_call: TRBJ1-5; v_call: TRBV4-1; clone_size: -; d_call: -; cdr3_nt: TGCGCCAGCAGCCAAGAGGGTACGGGTCAGCCCCAGCATTTT; cdr3_aa: CASSQEGTGQPQHF
j_call: TRBJ2-7; v_call: TRBV27; clone_size: -; d_call: TRBD2; cdr3_nt: TGTGCCAGCGGGAAACTAGCGGCTTCCTACGAGCAGTACTTC; cdr3_aa: CASGKLAASYEQYF
j_call: TRBJ2-2; v_call: TRBV5-1; clone_size: few; d_call: -; cdr3_nt: TGCGCCAGCAGCCCCAAGGGGTCCGGGGAGCTGTTTTTT; cdr3_aa: CASSPKGSGELFF
j_call: TRBJ2-3; v_call: TRBV5-1; clone_size: -; d_call: -; cdr3_nt: TGCGCCAGCAGCTTTTTGCGGATCACAGATACGCAGTATTTT; cdr3_aa: CASSFLRITDTQYF
j_call: TRBJ1-2; v_call: TRBV5-4; clone_size: -; d_call: -; cdr3_nt: TGTGCCAGCAGCTTGGGGCGGGGGCTGGGGCCTTACTATGGCTACACCTTC; cdr3_aa: CASSLGRGLGPYYGYTF
j_call: TRBJ1-2; v_call: TRBV30; clone_size: -; d_call: -; cdr3_nt: TGTGCCTGGAGTGGGTACAGTAACTATGGCTACACCTTC; cdr3_aa: CAWSGYSNYGYTF
j_call: TRBJ1-1; v_call: TRBV19; clone_size: -; d_call: -; cdr3_nt: TGTGCCAGTAGTACGAGACAGAACACTGAAGCTTTCTTT; cdr3_aa: CASSTRQNTEAFF